A selection of T cell receptor beta chains follows, all from one sample in a study of prognosis after radiotherapy for stage I lung cancer. Using its own MiXCR run on the multiplex PCR reads, TCRdb lists one record per CDR3 protein. This sample carries approximately 35,000 distinct CDR3 sequences, approximately 35% of them seen once, and the ten largest clones take around 27%. This specimen consisted of PBMCs, obtained before or after stereotactic body radiation therapy (not recorded which). The receptors here all came from a donor over 45 with non-small cell lung cancer. Each CDR3 is given with its conserved first and last residue. The D gene is left open where the match is weak. Where a row states a size, it is once, few, many or the class of an expanded clone; other rows omit it.

J	size	V	D	DNA	CDR3
TRBJ1-5	NA	TRBV12-3/TRBV12-4	NA	TGTGCCAGCAGCTGGAGGGGGGTCGCTGCAGGGTATCAGCCCCAGCATTTT	CASSWRGVAAGYQPQHF
TRBJ2-7	many	TRBV3-1	TRBD1	TGTGCCAGCAGCCAAGCGGGAAAGGGGGCTTACGAGCAGTACTTC	CASSQAGKGAYEQYF
TRBJ2-7	NA	TRBV9	TRBD2	TGTGCCAGCAGCTACTTTAGCGGGGGGGAGGGGAACTCCTACGAGCAGTACTTC	CASSYFSGGEGNSYEQYF
TRBJ2-3	many	TRBV5-1	NA	TGCGCCAGCAGCCCCCGGGACTGGGATACGCAGTATTTT	CASSPRDWDTQYF
TRBJ2-7	medium-sized	TRBV6-1	TRBD2	TGTGCCAGCAGGGGGACTAGCGGTACCTACGAGCAGTACTTC	CASRGTSGTYEQYF
TRBJ1-2	many	TRBV6-2/TRBV6-3	NA	TGTGCCAGCAGTCCCACCAGGTTGTTTGAGAGCGGTGGCTACACCTTC	CASSPTRLFESGGYTF
TRBJ1-1	many	TRBV20-1	NA	TGCAGTGCTAGAGTGTGGTCTGAAGCTTTCTTT	CSARVWSEAFF
TRBJ1-5	many	TRBV6-5	NA	TGTGCCAGCAGTTACTCTAATCGTCAGCCCCAGCATTTT	CASSYSNRQPQHF
TRBJ2-2	many	TRBV5-6	NA	TGTGCCAGCAGTATGAGACCCTCGGGCACCGGGGAGCTGTTTTTT	CASSMRPSGTGELFF
TRBJ2-7	few	TRBV7-6	NA	TGTGCCAGCAGCCCAACGGACATGCGGTTGTACGAGCAGTACTTC	CASSPTDMRLYEQYF
TRBJ1-2	NA	TRBV19	TRBD1	TGTGCCAGTAGCGTACAGGGGACGGACTATGGCTACACCTTC	CASSVQGTDYGYTF
TRBJ2-1	many	TRBV11-2	NA	TGTGCCAGCGAGGTTAGCTCCTACAATGAGCAGTTCTTC	CASEVSSYNEQFF
TRBJ1-5	many	TRBV28	NA	TGTGCCAGCAATAACAATCAGCCCCAGCATTTT	CASNNNQPQHF
TRBJ2-3	NA	TRBV6-1	TRBD2	TGTGCCAGCAAACCAGAACCGAGGACTAGCGGGAGGTCCACAGATACGCAGTATTTT	CASKPEPRTSGRSTDTQYF
TRBJ2-4	many	TRBV27	NA	TGTGCCAGCTACTCCCGGGGAATAGGGAAAGCCAAAAACATTCAGTACTTC	CASYSRGIGKAKNIQYF
TRBJ1-4	many	TRBV6-1	TRBD1	TGTGCCAGCAGACCCGACAGGGTCGCGGCTAATGAAAAACTGTTTTTT	CASRPDRVAANEKLFF
TRBJ1-1	NA	TRBV20-1	NA	TGCAGTGCAGAGGACAGGAACACTGAAGCTTTCTTT	CSAEDRNTEAFF
TRBJ2-3	many	TRBV7-2	TRBD2	TGTGCCAGCAGCTCCCCGCTGACGGGGGGGGTGAATACGCAGTATTTT	CASSSPLTGGVNTQYF
TRBJ2-3	NA	TRBV7-9	NA	TGTGCCAGCAGCTTAGAGTCTGGAAATACGCAGTATTTT	CASSLESGNTQYF
TRBJ1-1	NA	TRBV4-1	TRBD1	TGCGCCAGCAGCCAATCGACGGGACAGCGAAACACTGAAGTTTTCTTT	CASSQSTGQRNTEVFF
TRBJ2-3	once	TRBV7-3	NA	TGTGCCAGCAGCCTGGACTGGTGTCCCACAGATACGCAGTATTTT	CASSLDWCPTDTQYF